This T cell receptor (beta chain) derives from a study of cytomegalovirus exposure and HLA in healthy donors. TCRdb keeps only in-frame clones here, not all; method: immunoSEQ multiplex PCR. In the table there are about 130,000 clones, roughly 95% of which are singletons. J gave up 2 bases and V 4 bases, and 9 bases lay outside the gene matches. Germline V gene data show CDR1 as LGHNA and CDR2 as YSLEER. The CDR3 has 19 amino acids. The sequencing input was PBMCs. The clonotype originates from a young man in good health and CMV-seronegative. This chain links TRBV4-3 with TRBJ2-3, with 16 nucleotides matching TRBD2. CDR3 bases: TGCGCCAGCAGCCGCAGAGGGACTAGCGGGAGGGCCTCCACAGATACGCAGTATTTT. Translation gives CASSRRGTSGRASTDTQYF.